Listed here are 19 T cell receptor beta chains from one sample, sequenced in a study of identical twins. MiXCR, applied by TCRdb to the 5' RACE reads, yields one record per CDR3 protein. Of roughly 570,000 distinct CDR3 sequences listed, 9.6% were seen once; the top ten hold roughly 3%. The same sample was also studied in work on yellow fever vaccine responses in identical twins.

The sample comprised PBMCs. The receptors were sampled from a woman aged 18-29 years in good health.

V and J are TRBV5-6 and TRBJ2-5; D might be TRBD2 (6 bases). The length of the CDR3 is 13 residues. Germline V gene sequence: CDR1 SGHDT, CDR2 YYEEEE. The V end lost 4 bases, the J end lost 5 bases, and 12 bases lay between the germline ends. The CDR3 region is CASSELAIETQYF. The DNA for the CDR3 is TGTGCCAGCAGCGAACTAGCTATCGAGACCCAGTACTTC.

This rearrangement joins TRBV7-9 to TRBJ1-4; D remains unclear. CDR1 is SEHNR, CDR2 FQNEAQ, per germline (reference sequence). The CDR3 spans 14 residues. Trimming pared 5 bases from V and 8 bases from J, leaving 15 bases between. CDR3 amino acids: CASSIHLSGEKLFF. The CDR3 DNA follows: TGTGCCAGCAGCATCCACCTCTCCGGGGAAAAACTGTTTTTT.

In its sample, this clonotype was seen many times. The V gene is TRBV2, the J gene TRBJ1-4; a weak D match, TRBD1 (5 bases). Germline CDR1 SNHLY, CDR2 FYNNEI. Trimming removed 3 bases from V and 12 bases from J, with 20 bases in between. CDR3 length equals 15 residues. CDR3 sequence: CASSDLGLGLSELFF. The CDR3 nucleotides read TGTGCCAGCAGTGATCTGGGGCTAGGGTTATCGGAACTGTTTTTT.

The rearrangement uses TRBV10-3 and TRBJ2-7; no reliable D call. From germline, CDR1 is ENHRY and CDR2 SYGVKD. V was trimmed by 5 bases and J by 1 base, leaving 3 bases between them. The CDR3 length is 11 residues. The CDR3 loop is CAISPSYEQYF. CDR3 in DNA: TGTGCCATCAGTCCGTCCTACGAGCAGTACTTC.

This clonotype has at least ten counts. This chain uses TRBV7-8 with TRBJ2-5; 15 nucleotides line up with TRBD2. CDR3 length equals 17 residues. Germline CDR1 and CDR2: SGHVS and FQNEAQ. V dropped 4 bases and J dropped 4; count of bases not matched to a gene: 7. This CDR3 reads CASSSGLAGGPGETQYF. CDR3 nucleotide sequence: TGTGCCAGCAGCTCCGGACTAGCGGGGGGGCCAGGAGAGACCCAGTACTTC.

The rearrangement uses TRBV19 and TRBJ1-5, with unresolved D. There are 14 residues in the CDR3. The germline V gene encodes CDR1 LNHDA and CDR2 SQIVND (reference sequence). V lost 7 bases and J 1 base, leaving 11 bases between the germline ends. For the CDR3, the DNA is TGTGCCAGTAACCCCCGAGACAGCAATCAGCCCCAGCATTTT. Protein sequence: CASNPRDSNQPQHF.

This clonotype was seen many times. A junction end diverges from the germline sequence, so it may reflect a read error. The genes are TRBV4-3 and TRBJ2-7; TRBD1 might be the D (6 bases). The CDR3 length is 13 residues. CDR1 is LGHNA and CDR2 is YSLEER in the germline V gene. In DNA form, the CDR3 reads TGTGCCAGCAGCCAGGACAGCTCCTACGAGCAGTACTTC. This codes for CASSQDSSYEQYF.

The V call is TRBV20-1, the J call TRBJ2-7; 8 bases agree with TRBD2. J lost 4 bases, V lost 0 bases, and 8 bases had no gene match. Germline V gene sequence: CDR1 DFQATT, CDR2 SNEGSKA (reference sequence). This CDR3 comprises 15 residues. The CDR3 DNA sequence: TGCAGTGCTAGAGATGGAAGAGCGGGAGTGTACGAGCAGTACTTC. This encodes CSARDGRAGVYEQYF.

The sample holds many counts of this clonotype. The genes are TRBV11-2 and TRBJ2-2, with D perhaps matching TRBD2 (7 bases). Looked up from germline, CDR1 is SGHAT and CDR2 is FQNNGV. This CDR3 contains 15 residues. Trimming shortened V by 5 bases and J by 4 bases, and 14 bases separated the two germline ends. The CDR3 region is CASSPRGGITGELFF. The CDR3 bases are TGTGCCAGCAGCCCTAGGGGGGGCATCACCGGGGAGCTGTTTTTT.

CDR3 coding DNA: TGTACCCTCAGTTTCGGCAGGGGGACCGTGGTCTCTGGAAACACCATATATTTT. Residues: CTLSFGRGTVVSGNTIYF. V is TRBV3-1 and J is TRBJ1-3; TRBD1 agrees at 7 bases. The CDR3 covers 18 residues. The germline V gene encodes CDR1 LGHDT and CDR2 YNNKEL (reference sequence). The entire variable domain, with the rest obtained from reference TRBV3-1 and TRBJ1-3, is as follows: DTAVSQTPKYLVTQMGNDKSIKCEQNLGHDTMYWYKQDSKKFLKIMFSYNNKELIINETVPNRFSPKSPDKAHLNLHINSLELGDSAVYFCTLSFGRGTVVSGNTIYFGEGSWLTVV.

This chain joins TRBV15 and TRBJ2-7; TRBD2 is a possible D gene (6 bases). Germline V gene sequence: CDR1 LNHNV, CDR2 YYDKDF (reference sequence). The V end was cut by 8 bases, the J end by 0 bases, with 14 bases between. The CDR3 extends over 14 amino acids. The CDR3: CATQDGGYSYEQYF. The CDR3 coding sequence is TGTGCCACCCAGGACGGGGGTTACTCCTACGAGCAGTACTTC.

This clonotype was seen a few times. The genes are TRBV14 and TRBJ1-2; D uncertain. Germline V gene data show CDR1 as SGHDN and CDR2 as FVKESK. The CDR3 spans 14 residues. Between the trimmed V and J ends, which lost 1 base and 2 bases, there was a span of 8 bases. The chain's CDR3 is CASSQVSNNYGYTF. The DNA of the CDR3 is TGTGCCAGCAGCCAAGTCAGCAACAACTATGGCTACACCTTC.

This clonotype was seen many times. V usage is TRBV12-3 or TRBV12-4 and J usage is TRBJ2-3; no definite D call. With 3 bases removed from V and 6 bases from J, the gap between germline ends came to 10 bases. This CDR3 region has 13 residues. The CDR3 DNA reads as TGTGCCAGCAGTTTCGGCGCCCGGGATACGCAGTATTTT. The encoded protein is CASSFGARDTQYF.

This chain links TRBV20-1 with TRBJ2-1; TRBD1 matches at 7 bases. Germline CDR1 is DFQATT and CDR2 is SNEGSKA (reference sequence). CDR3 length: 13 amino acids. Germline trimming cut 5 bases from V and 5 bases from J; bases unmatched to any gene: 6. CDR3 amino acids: CSAEYRGNNEQFF. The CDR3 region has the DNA TGCAGTGCTGAATACAGGGGAAACAATGAGCAGTTCTTC.

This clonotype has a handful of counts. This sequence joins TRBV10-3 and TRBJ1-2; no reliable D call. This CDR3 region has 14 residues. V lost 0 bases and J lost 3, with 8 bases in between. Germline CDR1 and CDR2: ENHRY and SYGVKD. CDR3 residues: CAISESRAHYGYTF. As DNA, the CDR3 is TGTGCCATCAGTGAGTCTAGGGCCCACTATGGCTACACCTTC.

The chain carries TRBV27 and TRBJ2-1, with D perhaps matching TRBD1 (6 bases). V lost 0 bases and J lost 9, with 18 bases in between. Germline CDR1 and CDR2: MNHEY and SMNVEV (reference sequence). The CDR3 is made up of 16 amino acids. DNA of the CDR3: TGTGCCAGCAGTTTATCGCTCCCAGGGGCGGGTAGTGAGCAGTTCTTC. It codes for CASSLSLPGAGSEQFF.

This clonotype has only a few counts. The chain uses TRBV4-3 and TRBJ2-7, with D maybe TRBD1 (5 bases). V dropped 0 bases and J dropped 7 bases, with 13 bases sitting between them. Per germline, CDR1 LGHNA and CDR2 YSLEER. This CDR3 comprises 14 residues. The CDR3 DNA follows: TGCGCCAGCAGCCAAGATTCCAGGGTGGGGGAGCAGTACTTC. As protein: CASSQDSRVGEQYF.

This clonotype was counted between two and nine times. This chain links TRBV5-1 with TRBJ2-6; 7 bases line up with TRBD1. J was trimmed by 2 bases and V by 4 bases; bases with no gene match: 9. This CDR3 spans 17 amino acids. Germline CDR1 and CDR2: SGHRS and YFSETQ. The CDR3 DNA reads TGCGCCAGCAGCCAACAGGGAACAGGGGCTGGGGCCAACGTCCTGACTTTC. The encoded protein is CASSQQGTGAGANVLTF.

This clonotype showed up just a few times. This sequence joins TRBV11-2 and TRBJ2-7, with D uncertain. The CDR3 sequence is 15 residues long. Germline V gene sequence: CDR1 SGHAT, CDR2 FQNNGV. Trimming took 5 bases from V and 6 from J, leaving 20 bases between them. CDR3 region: CASSPQTTFWGEQYF. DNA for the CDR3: TGTGCCAGCAGCCCCCAGACGACATTTTGGGGCGAGCAGTACTTC.